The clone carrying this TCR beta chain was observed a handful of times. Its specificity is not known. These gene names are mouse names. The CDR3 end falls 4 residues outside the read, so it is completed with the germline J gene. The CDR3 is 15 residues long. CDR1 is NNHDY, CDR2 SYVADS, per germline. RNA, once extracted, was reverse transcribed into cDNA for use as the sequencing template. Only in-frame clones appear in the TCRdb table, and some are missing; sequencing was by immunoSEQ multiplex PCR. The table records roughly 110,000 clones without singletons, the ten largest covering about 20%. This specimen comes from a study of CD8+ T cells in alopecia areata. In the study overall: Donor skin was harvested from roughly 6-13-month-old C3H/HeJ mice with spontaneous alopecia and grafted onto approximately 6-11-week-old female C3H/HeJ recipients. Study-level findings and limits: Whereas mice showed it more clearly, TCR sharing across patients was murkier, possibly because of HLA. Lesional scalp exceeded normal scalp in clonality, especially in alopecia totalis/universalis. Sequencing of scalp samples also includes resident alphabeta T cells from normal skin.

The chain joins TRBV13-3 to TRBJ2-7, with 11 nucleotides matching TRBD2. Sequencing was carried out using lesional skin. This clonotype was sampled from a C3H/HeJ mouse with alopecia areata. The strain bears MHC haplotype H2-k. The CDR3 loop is CASTSGTGGRYEQYF. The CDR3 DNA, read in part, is TGTGCCAGCACCTCCGGGACTGGGGGAAGGTAT.